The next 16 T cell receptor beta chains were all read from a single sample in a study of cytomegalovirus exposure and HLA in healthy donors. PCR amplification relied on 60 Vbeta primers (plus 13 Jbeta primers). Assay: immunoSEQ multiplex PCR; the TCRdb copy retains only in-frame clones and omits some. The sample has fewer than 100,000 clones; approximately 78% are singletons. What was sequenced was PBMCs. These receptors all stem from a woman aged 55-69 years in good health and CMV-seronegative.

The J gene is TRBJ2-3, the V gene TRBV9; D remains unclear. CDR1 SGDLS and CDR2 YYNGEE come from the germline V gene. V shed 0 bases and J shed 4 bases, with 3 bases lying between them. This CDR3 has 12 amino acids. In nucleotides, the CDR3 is TGTGCCAGCAGCGTAGCGTCAGATACGCAGTATTTT. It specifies CASSVASDTQYF.

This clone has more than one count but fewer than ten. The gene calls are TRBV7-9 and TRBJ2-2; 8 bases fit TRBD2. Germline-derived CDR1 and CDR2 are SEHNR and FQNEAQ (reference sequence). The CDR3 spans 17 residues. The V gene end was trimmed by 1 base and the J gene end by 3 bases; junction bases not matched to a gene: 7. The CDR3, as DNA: TGTGCCAGCAGCTTAGGGTGGCTAGCGGGTGACACCGGGGAGCTGTTTTTT. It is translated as CASSLGWLAGDTGELFF.

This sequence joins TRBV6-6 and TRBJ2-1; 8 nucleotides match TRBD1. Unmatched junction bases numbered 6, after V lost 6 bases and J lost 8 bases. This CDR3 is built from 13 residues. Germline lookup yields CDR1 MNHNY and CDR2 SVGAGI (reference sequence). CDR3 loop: CASSIDRGYEQFF. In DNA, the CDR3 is TGTGCCAGCAGCATAGACAGGGGCTATGAGCAGTTCTTC.

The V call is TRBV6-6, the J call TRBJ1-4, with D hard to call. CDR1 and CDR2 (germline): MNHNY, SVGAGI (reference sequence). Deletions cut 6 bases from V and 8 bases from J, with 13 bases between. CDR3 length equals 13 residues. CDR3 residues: CASSGSGEEKLFF. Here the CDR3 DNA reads TGTGCCAGCAGCGGCTCGGGAGAGGAAAAACTGTTTTTT.

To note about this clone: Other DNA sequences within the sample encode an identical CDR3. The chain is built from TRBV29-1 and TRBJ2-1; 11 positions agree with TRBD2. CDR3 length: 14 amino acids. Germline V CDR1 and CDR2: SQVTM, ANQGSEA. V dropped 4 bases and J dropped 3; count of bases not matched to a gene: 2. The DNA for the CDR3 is TGCAGCGTTGGGCTAGCGGGGGGCTACAATGAGCAGTTCTTC. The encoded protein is CSVGLAGGYNEQFF.

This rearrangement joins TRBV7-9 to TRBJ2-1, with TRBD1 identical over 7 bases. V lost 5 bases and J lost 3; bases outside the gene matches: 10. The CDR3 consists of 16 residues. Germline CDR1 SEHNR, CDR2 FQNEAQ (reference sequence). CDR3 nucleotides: TGTGCCAGCAGCCCTTCGACAGGGCCATTCTACAATGAGCAGTTCTTC. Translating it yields CASSPSTGPFYNEQFF.

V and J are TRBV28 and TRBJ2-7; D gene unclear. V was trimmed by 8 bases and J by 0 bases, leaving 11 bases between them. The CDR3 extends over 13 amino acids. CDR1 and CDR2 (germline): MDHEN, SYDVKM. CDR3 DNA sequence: TGTGCCAGCCGCGACCCAGGCTCCTACGAGCAGTACTTC. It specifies CASRDPGSYEQYF.

CDR3 loop: CASSPGVDQPQHF. CDR3 coding DNA: TGTGCCAGCAGCCCAGGGGTTGATCAGCCCCAGCATTTT. The chain carries TRBV28 and TRBJ1-5; D may be TRBD1 (6 bases). The CDR3 length is 13 residues. Germline CDR1 is MDHEN and CDR2 is SYDVKM. V was trimmed by 6 bases and J by 5 bases, leaving 11 bases between them.

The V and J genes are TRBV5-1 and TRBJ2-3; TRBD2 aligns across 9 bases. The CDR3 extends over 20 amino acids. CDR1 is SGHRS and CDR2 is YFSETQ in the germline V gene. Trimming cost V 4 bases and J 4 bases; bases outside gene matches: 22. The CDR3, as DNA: TGCGCCAGCAGCAGAGATACCCCGGGACTAGCAGGGGGAATATCAGATACGCAGTATTTT. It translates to CASSRDTPGLAGGISDTQYF.

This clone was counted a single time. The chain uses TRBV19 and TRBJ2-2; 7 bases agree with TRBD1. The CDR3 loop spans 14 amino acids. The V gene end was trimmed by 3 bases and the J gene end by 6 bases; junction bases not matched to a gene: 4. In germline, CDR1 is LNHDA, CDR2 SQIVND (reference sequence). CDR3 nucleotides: TGTGCCAGTAGTATTGTAGGGGGCCCCGGGGAGCTGTTTTTT. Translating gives CASSIVGGPGELFF.

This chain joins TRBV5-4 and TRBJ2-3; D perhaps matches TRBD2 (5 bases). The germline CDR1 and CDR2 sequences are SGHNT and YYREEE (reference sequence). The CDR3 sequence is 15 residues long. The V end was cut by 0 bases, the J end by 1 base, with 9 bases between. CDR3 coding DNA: TGTGCCAGCAGCTTGGGTTCGCGGGGCACAGATACGCAGTATTTT. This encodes CASSLGSRGTDTQYF.

This CDR3 is CASSPTGEMNTEAFF. In DNA, the CDR3 is TGCGCCAGCAGTCCGACTGGTGAGATGAACACTGAAGCTTTCTTT. V is TRBV5-1 and J is TRBJ1-1; D unclear. From germline, CDR1 is SGHRS and CDR2 YFSETQ. Trimming removed 5 bases at V and 0 bases at J, with 14 bases between. The length of the CDR3 is 15 residues.

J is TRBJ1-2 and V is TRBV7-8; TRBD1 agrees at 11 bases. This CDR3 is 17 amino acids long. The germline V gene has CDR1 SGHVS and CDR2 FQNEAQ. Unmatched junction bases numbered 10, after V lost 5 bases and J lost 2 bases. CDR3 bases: TGTGCCAGCAGCCCCGGACAGGGGGCCGGGGGAAACTATGGCTACACCTTC. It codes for CASSPGQGAGGNYGYTF. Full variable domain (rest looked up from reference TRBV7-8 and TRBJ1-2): GAGVSQSPRYKVAKRGQDVALRCDPISGHVSLFWYQQALGQGPEFLTYFQNEAQLDKSGLPSDRFFAERPEGSVSTLKIQRTQQEDSAVYLCASSPGQGAGGNYGYTFGSGTRLTVV.

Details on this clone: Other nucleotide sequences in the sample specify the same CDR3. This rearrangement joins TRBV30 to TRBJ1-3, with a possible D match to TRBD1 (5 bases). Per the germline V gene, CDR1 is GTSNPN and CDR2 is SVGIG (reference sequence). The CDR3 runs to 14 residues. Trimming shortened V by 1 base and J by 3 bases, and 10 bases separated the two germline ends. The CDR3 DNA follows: TGTGCCTGGAGTGAAAGGGGTAGTGGAAACACCATATATTTT. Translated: CAWSERGSGNTIYF.

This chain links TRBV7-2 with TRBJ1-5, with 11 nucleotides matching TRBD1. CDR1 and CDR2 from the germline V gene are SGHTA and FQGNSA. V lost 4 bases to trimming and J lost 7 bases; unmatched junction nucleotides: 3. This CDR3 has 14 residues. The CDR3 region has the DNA TGTGCCAGCAGCTATGGGACAGGGGGGCAGCCCCAGCATTTT. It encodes CASSYGTGGQPQHF.

CDR3 in amino acids: CAAGGDSANEKLFF. Here the CDR3 DNA reads TGTGCCGCCGGGGGGGACTCCGCTAATGAAAAACTGTTTTTT. The chain combines TRBV28 with TRBJ1-4; D is possibly TRBD1 (5 bases). Germline V gene sequence: CDR1 MDHEN, CDR2 SYDVKM. CDR3 length equals 14 residues. V lost 11 bases and J 3 bases, leaving 16 bases between the germline ends.